The clone carrying this TCR beta chain occurred a few times. Its matching antigen is unknown. An Oncomine TCR Beta short-read assay was used to sequence the DNA from cultured CD4+ T cells. Genomic DNA was drawn out of CD4+ T cells grown in culture. One entry per CDR3 protein, called by TCRdb with MiXCR from the PCR reads. This sample yields some 11,000 distinct CDR3 sequences, of which under 35% are seen a single time; approximately 35% belongs to the top ten. The CDR3 is 15 amino acids. Germline assignment: CDR1 GTSNPN and CDR2 SVGIG (reference sequence). V dropped 5 bases and J dropped 5 bases, with 21 bases sitting between them. The sample originates from a study of vaccination and CD4 T cells after COVID-19. The treatment: approximately 10-day PBMC culture with coronavirus spike peptide pools or control peptides (ViraFEST assay).

The source was CD4+ T cells from blood, cultured in vitro, collected before SARS-CoV-2 vaccination. The chain links TRBV30 to TRBJ1-2, with D unresolved. The clonotype comes from a human donor who received a COVID-19 vaccine. CDR3 sequence reads: CAWSQTRAAPYGYTF. The CDR3 DNA reads TGTGCCTGGTCCCAAACGAGGGCAGCGCCGTATGGCTACACCTTC.